A selection of T cell receptor beta chains follows, all from one sample in a study of identical twins. TCRdb re-analysed the 5' RACE reads in MiXCR, keeping a single row per CDR3 protein. The sample holds approximately 590,000 distinct CDR3 sequences, 9.5% to 10% seen once. This sample was also put to use in a study of yellow fever vaccine responses in identical twins.

Sequenced input: PBMCs. The receptors stem from a woman aged 18-29 years in good health. The CDR3 runs from the conserved cysteine through the conserved F or W. The order of the fields is J gene, V gene, CDR3 length, clone size, D gene, CDR3 DNA, CDR3 protein. A D gene is named only where the DNA matches it firmly. The size entry is marked missing in some rows and otherwise reads once, few, many or a size class.

>TRBJ1-1|TRBV12-3/TRBV12-4|11|few|TRBD1
TGTGCCAGCGGGACAGGAGCTGAAGCTTTCTTT
CASGTGAEAFF
>TRBJ2-7|TRBV6-2/TRBV6-3|15|many|TRBD1
TGTGCCAGCAGTGGAGGGACAGGGAATTTCTACGAGCAGTACTTC
CASSGGTGNFYEQYF
>TRBJ2-3|TRBV20-1|15|few|TRBD2
TGCAGTGCTACCCATCTGGGGGGGAGCACAGATACGCAGTATTTT
CSATHLGGSTDTQYF
>TRBJ2-2|TRBV4-1|15|-|-
TGCGCCAGCAGCCGACCGGACAGTGAAACCGGGGAGCTGTTTTTT
CASSRPDSETGELFF
>TRBJ2-5|TRBV9|15|many|TRBD1
TGTGCCAGCAGCGTAGTAGGGACAGACCAAGAGACCCAGTACTTC
CASSVVGTDQETQYF
>TRBJ2-7|TRBV7-2|15|few|TRBD2
TGTGCCAGCAGCTCCCGCGGGGGTGGCTCCTACGAGCAGTACTTC
CASSSRGGGSYEQYF
>TRBJ2-1|TRBV12-3/TRBV12-4|16|few|-
TGTGCCAGCAGTCACTTCCGGGGTAATATGGAGGATGAGCAGTTCTTC
CASSHFRGNMEDEQFF
>TRBJ2-5|TRBV12-3/TRBV12-4|14|many|-
TGTGCCAGCAGCCAGAGACAGATACAAGAGACCCAGTACTTC
CASSQRQIQETQYF
>TRBJ2-3|TRBV11-2|18|few|TRBD2
TGTGCCAGCAGCTTATTAGGTCCTAGCGGGAGTTTTACAGATACGCAGTATTTT
CASSLLGPSGSFTDTQYF
>TRBJ2-1|TRBV3-1|19|-|TRBD2
TGTGCCAGCAGCCAAGAACTGGCGGGAGGAACCAGAGGGCACAATGAGCAGTTCTTC
CASSQELAGGTRGHNEQFF
>TRBJ2-5|TRBV5-1|17|many|TRBD2
TGCGCCAGCAGCTTGGAATTGACTAGCGGATTCCAAGAGACCCAGTACTTC
CASSLELTSGFQETQYF
>TRBJ2-2|TRBV7-2|16|few|-
TGTGCCAGCAGCTTACCTGACAAATTAAGGGACGGGGAGCTGTTTTTT
CASSLPDKLRDGELFF